The 27 T cell receptor beta chains below all came from one sample that was sequenced in a study of cytomegalovirus exposure and HLA in healthy donors. Researchers ran the PCR with 60 Vbeta and 13 Jbeta primers. Using immunoSEQ multiplex PCR, the repertoire was profiled, and TCRdb retains in-frame clones only, with some absent. Of approximately 100,000 clones in the sample, roughly 63% are singletons; the top ten hold 5.4%. The source material was PBMCs. The origin of the receptors is a woman in her 70s in good health and CMV-seropositive.

This chain uses TRBV12-5 with TRBJ1-2; TRBD1 agrees at 7 bases. Germline values: CDR1 LGHNT, CDR2 FRNRAP. The CDR3 sequence is 15 residues long. Trimming cost V 1 base and J 8 bases; bases outside gene matches: 10. In nucleotides, the CDR3 is TGTGCTAGTGGTTTGGGGGACAGACCGCCAGACGGCTACACCTTC. It translates to CASGLGDRPPDGYTF.

The CDR3 DNA reads TGTGCCAGCAGCCAACAGGGGAGAGAGCAGTACTTC. Encoded protein: CASSQQGREQYF. The gene calls are TRBV7-6 and TRBJ2-7; the match to TRBD1 covers 7 bases. V dropped 5 bases and J dropped 7; count of bases not matched to a gene: 5. The germline CDR1 and CDR2 sequences are SGHVS and FNYEAQ. This CDR3 has 12 amino acids.

This clone was seen more than once but under ten times. V is TRBV6-6 and J is TRBJ1-1, with TRBD1 as a possible D gene (5 bases). Deletions cut 10 bases from V and 1 base from J, with 16 bases between. This CDR3 is 14 amino acids long. Per the germline V gene, CDR1 is MNHNY and CDR2 is SVGAGI (reference sequence). The CDR3 nucleotides are TGTGCCACCTTTGGGGCACCCAAGAACACTGAAGCTTTCTTT. It specifies CATFGAPKNTEAFF.

The chain has TRBV28 and TRBJ1-2; no clear D gene. V was clipped by 8 bases and J by 5 bases, with 15 bases between them. CDR3 length equals 13 residues. Looked up from germline, CDR1 is MDHEN and CDR2 is SYDVKM. The CDR3 sequence: CASRETVGYGYTF. The CDR3 region has the DNA TGTGCCAGCCGGGAGACGGTTGGGTATGGCTACACCTTC.

The CDR3 nucleotides are TGCGCCAGCAGCTCGGGACTGTCCGGCGGCTACACCTTC. It codes for CASSSGLSGGYTF. The V call is TRBV4-3, the J call TRBJ1-2, with D perhaps TRBD1 (5 bases). CDR3 size: 13 residues. Germline V CDR1 and CDR2: LGHNA, YSLEER. V was pared by 5 bases and J by 8 bases, with 15 bases between.

This clone was found a few times. The rearrangement uses TRBV19 and TRBJ2-3, with TRBD1 identical over 10 bases. V was clipped by 4 bases and J by 6 bases; unmatched bases: 10. Germline-derived CDR1 and CDR2 are LNHDA and SQIVND (reference sequence). CDR3 size: 16 residues. This chain's CDR3 is CASSTSGTGVWDTQYF. The CDR3 nucleotides are TGTGCCAGTAGTACCTCCGGGACAGGGGTTTGGGATACGCAGTATTTT.

The chain recombines TRBV5-1 with TRBJ2-1; D is perhaps TRBD2 (7 bases). The germline V and J ends were trimmed by 5 bases and 4 bases, with 19 bases remaining between them. The CDR3 consists of 16 residues. CDR1 and CDR2 (germline): SGHRS, YFSETQ. The CDR3 is CASSYNTGGPYNEQFF. The CDR3 DNA reads TGCGCCAGCAGTTACAATACCGGGGGGCCGTACAATGAGCAGTTCTTC.

V is TRBV5-1 and J is TRBJ2-5; TRBD2 agrees at 8 bases. The germline V gene has CDR1 SGHRS and CDR2 YFSETQ. This CDR3 is built from 14 residues. The ends lost 2 bases at V and 5 bases at J; junction bases unmatched: 5. The CDR3 loop is CASSFTSGGETQYF. Written as DNA, the CDR3 is TGCGCCAGCAGCTTTACTAGCGGTGGCGAGACCCAGTACTTC.

This clone has only one observation. The chain uses TRBV4-2 and TRBJ2-5; D is uncertain. Trimming took off 0 bases at V and 3 bases at J, with 8 bases between the two ends. The germline gives CDR1 LGHNA, CDR2 YNFKEQ. This CDR3 has 14 amino acids. The CDR3 reads CASSQDLLKETQYF. CDR3 nucleotides: TGTGCCAGCAGCCAAGATCTACTGAAAGAGACCCAGTACTTC.

This chain links TRBV5-4 with TRBJ1-1, with 8 bases matching TRBD1. Trimming at V came to 4 bases and at J to 0 bases, leaving 5 bases not matched to a gene. Looked up from germline, CDR1 is SGHNT and CDR2 is YYREEE (reference sequence). The CDR3 is made up of 15 amino acids. The CDR3 reads CASSLQGALNTEAFF. CDR3 in DNA: TGTGCCAGCAGCCTCCAGGGGGCGCTGAACACTGAAGCTTTCTTT.

Points on this clone: One junction end disagrees with the germline gene, perhaps due to a read error. J is TRBJ2-1 and V is TRBV6-5; the D gene is possibly TRBD2 (5 bases). From germline, CDR1 is MNHEY and CDR2 SVGAGI. The CDR3 covers 14 residues. The CDR3 region has the DNA TGTGCCAGCAGTGACTATACAAAATACAGTGAGCAGTTCTTC. Translated, it gives CASSDYTKYSEQFF.

V is TRBV6-1 and J is TRBJ1-2, with D unclear. The CDR3 sequence is 14 residues long. V lost 3 bases and J 2 bases, leaving 10 bases between the germline ends. Germline CDR1 reads MNHNS; CDR2 reads SASEGT. CDR3 bases: TGTGCCAGCAGTGAGGGAGGGCTGAACTATGGCTACACCTTC. This gives the protein CASSEGGLNYGYTF.

The chain couples TRBV7-2 to TRBJ1-6, with TRBD1 as a possible D gene (5 bases). The V end lost 2 bases, the J end lost 7 bases, and 12 bases lay between the germline ends. Germline V gene lookup returns CDR1 SGHTA and CDR2 FQGNSA. CDR3 size: 15 residues. CDR3: CASSLQGLVNSPLHF. The CDR3 DNA sequence: TGTGCCAGCAGCTTACAGGGCCTCGTCAATTCACCCCTCCACTTT.

The rearrangement joins TRBV27 to TRBJ2-7; D possibly corresponds to TRBD2 (5 bases). V was clipped by 5 bases and J by 0 bases, with 11 bases between them. From germline, CDR1 is MNHEY and CDR2 SMNVEV (reference sequence). CDR3 size: 14 residues. DNA of the CDR3: TGTGCCAGCAGTATCAGACTAAGCTCCTACGAGCAGTACTTC. Protein product: CASSIRLSSYEQYF.

The chain combines TRBV7-2 with TRBJ2-5, with D possibly matching TRBD1 (6 bases). Germline values: CDR1 SGHTA, CDR2 FQGNSA. Trimming took 1 base from V and 1 from J, leaving 10 bases between them. The CDR3 loop spans 15 amino acids. The CDR3: CASSLDTGSQETQYF. The DNA of the CDR3 is TGTGCCAGCAGCTTAGATACAGGGAGCCAAGAGACCCAGTACTTC. Full variable domain (outside the CDR3, taken from reference TRBV7-2 and TRBJ2-5): GAGVSQSPSNKVTEKGKDVELRCDPISGHTALYWYRQSLGQGLEFLIYFQGNSAPDKSGLPSDRFSAERTGGSVSTLTIQRTQQEDSAVYLCASSLDTGSQETQYFGPGTRLLVL.

The rearrangement uses TRBV18 and TRBJ1-1; D remains unclear. From germline, CDR1 is KGHSH and CDR2 LQKENI. Between the trimmed V and J ends, which lost 6 bases and 0 bases, there was a span of 14 bases. The CDR3 is made up of 15 amino acids. This chain's CDR3 is CASSRSLEVNTEAFF. The CDR3 nucleotides are TGTGCCAGCTCTCGGTCGCTTGAAGTGAACACTGAAGCTTTCTTT. Variable domain in full (rest from reference TRBV18 and TRBJ1-1): NAGVMQNPRHLVRRRGQEARLRCSPMKGHSHVYWYRQLPEEGLKFMVYLQKENIIDESGMPKERFSAEFPKEGPSILRIQQVVRGDSAAYFCASSRSLEVNTEAFFGQGTRLTVV.

V gene TRBV6-5 combines with J gene TRBJ2-7, with 7 bases fitting TRBD1. This CDR3 is built from 12 residues. V lost 8 bases, J lost 3 bases, and 4 bases stayed unmatched. CDR1 and CDR2 (germline): MNHEY, SVGAGI. The CDR3 sequence is CASRDSVYEQYF. The CDR3 DNA reads TGTGCCAGCCGGGACAGTGTCTACGAGCAGTACTTC.

V and J are TRBV5-1 and TRBJ2-7; 10 bases are a match to TRBD1. The germline gives CDR1 SGHRS, CDR2 YFSETQ. J was trimmed by 3 bases and V by 4 bases; bases with no gene match: 7. The CDR3 runs to 15 residues. In nucleotides, the CDR3 is TGCGCCAGCAGCCTGGAGGGGACAGGGGACTACGAGCAGTACTTC. Amino acids: CASSLEGTGDYEQYF.

The chain couples TRBV13 to TRBJ2-7, with 9 bases lining up with TRBD2. J was trimmed by 6 bases and V by 3 bases; bases with no gene match: 6. Germline V lookup: CDR1 PRHDT, CDR2 FYEKMQ (reference sequence). The CDR3 has 14 residues. The CDR3 nucleotides read TGTGCCAGCAGCTTTAGCGGGGGAATTCGCGAGCAGTACTTC. Translation gives CASSFSGGIREQYF. Filled out from reference TRBV13 and TRBJ2-7, the complete variable domain reads AAGVIQSPRHLIKEKRETATLKCYPIPRHDTVYWYQQGPGQDPQFLISFYEKMQSDKGSIPDRFSAQQFSDYHSELNMSSLELGDSALYFCASSFSGGIREQYFGPGTRLTVT.

The rearrangement joins TRBV29-1 to TRBJ1-4; the D is unclear. Germline CDR1 and CDR2: SQVTM and ANQGSEA. The length of the CDR3 is 14 residues. The V and J ends lost 2 bases and 6 bases respectively, with 13 bases between them. The CDR3 nucleotides are TGCAGCGTTGAATCGGGGAGGCCTGATGAAAAACTGTTTTTT. Protein sequence: CSVESGRPDEKLFF.

This clone has a single count. CDR3 DNA: TGTGCCAGCAGCCAAGATACAGGGTTCTATGAGCAGTTCTTC. Translating it yields CASSQDTGFYEQFF. This chain uses TRBV14 with TRBJ2-1; perhaps TRBD1 as D (6 bases). There are 14 residues in the CDR3. The ends were cut back, 0 bases at V and 8 bases at J, with 11 bases in the middle. Germline-derived CDR1 and CDR2 are SGHDN and FVKESK.

CDR3 amino acids: CASSLAGDEQYF. The CDR3 region has the DNA TGTGCCAGCAGCTTGGCGGGTGACGAGCAGTACTTC. This rearrangement joins TRBV5-4 to TRBJ2-7; D gene ambiguous. This CDR3 spans 12 amino acids. V lost 0 bases and J lost 5, with 6 bases in between. Germline values: CDR1 SGHNT, CDR2 YYREEE (reference sequence).

The V gene is TRBV21-1, the J gene TRBJ1-1. TRBV21-1 is deemed a pseudogene. The CDR3 runs 14 residues. The CDR3 reads CASSPSDWNTEAFF. For the CDR3, the DNA is TGTGCCAGCAGCCCCTCGGACTGGAACACTGAAGCTTTCTTT.

The chain has TRBV19 and TRBJ1-3, with D possibly being TRBD1 (5 bases). Germline CDR1 and CDR2: LNHDA and SQIVND (reference sequence). This CDR3 contains 13 residues. V gave up 6 bases and J gave up 1 base, with 7 bases separating them. CDR3 in amino acids: CASSKGSGNTIYF. CDR3 coding DNA: TGTGCCAGTAGCAAGGGGTCTGGAAACACCATATATTTT.

This clone appeared once. This sequence joins TRBV29-1 and TRBJ2-3, with D tentatively TRBD2 (5 bases). CDR3 length equals 12 residues. The germline V gene has CDR1 SQVTM and CDR2 ANQGSEA. Between the trimmed V and J ends, which lost 3 bases and 6 bases, there was a span of 10 bases. Here the CDR3 reads CSVDSGSDTQYF. Written as DNA, the CDR3 is TGCAGCGTTGATTCGGGATCTGATACGCAGTATTTT.

V is TRBV5-1 and J is TRBJ2-2; possible D gene TRBD1, 6 bases. CDR3 length: 14 amino acids. Germline-derived CDR1 and CDR2 are SGHRS and YFSETQ. The V end lost 5 bases, the J end lost 1 base, and 9 bases lay between the germline ends. This CDR3 reads CASRRTENTGELFF. The CDR3 bases are TGCGCCAGCAGAAGGACAGAGAACACCGGGGAGCTGTTTTTT. The variable domain in full, completed from reference TRBV5-1 and TRBJ2-2, reads KAGVTQTPRYLIKTRGQQVTLSCSPISGHRSVSWYQQTPGQGLQFLFEYFSETQRNKGNFPGRFSGRQFSNSRSEMNVSTLELGDSALYLCASRRTENTGELFFGEGSRLTVL.

V is TRBV5-6 and J is TRBJ2-6, with 7 bases aligning to TRBD1. CDR1 is SGHDT and CDR2 is YYEEEE in the germline V gene. CDR3 length equals 17 residues. Trimming cost V 4 bases and J 0 bases; bases outside gene matches: 7. CDR3 residues: CASSGITGDSGANVLTF. As DNA, the CDR3 is TGTGCCAGCAGCGGAATCACAGGGGACTCTGGGGCCAACGTCCTGACTTTC.